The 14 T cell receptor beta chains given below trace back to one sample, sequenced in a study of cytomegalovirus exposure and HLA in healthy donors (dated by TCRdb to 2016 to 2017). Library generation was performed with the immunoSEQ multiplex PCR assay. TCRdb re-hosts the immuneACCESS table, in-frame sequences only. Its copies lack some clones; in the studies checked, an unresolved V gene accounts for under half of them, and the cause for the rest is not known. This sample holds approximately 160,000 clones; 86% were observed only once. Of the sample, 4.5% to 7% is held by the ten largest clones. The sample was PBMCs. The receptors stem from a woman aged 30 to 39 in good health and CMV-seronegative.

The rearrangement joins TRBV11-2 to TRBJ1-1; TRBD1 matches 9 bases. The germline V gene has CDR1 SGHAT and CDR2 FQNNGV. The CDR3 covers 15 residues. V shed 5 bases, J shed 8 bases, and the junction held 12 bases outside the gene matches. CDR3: CASSHPSGTGQEAFF. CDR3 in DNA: TGTGCCAGCAGCCATCCGAGCGGGACAGGGCAAGAAGCTTTCTTT.

CDR3 loop: CASIQGTGGELFF. The CDR3, as DNA: TGTGCCAGCATACAGGGAACGGGCGGGGAGCTGTTTTTT. J is TRBJ2-2 and V is TRBV2; D is perhaps TRBD1 (6 bases). This CDR3 comprises 13 residues. CDR1 and CDR2 from the germline V gene are SNHLY and FYNNEI. V lost 7 bases and J 7 bases, leaving 13 bases between the germline ends. Complete variable domain (other parts from reference TRBV2 and TRBJ2-2): EPEVTQTPSHQVTQMGQEVILRCVPISNHLYFYWYRQILGQKVEFLVSFYNNEISEKSEIFDDQFSVERPDGSNFTLKIRSTKLEDSAMYFCASIQGTGGELFFGEGSRLTVL.

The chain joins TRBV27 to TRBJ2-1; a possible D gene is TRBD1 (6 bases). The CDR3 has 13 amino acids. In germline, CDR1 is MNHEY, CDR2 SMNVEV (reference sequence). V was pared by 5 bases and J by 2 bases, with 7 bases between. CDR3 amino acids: CASSTGTYNEQFF. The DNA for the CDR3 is TGTGCCAGCAGTACAGGGACCTACAATGAGCAGTTCTTC.

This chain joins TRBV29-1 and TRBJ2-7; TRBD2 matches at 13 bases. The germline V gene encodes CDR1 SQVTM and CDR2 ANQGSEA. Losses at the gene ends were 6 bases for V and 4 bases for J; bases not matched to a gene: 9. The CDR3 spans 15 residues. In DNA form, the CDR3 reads TGCAGCGTCTTTGAGGGACTAGCGGGGCGATACGAGCAGTACTTC. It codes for CSVFEGLAGRYEQYF.

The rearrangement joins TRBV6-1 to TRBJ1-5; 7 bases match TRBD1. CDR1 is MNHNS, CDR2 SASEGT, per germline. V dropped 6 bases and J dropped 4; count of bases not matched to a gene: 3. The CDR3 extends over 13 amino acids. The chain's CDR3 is CASSDRVNQPQHF. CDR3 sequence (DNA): TGTGCCAGCAGCGACAGGGTTAATCAGCCCCAGCATTTT.

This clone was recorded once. The CDR3 coding sequence is TGTGCCAGCAGCTTAGGTGTGGGGGAGCAGTACTTC. Translation: CASSLGVGEQYF. The chain has TRBV7-2 and TRBJ2-7; D remains ambiguous. CDR3 length: 12 residues. Deletions cut 1 base from V and 7 bases from J, with 8 bases between. Germline V gene sequence: CDR1 SGHTA, CDR2 FQGNSA.

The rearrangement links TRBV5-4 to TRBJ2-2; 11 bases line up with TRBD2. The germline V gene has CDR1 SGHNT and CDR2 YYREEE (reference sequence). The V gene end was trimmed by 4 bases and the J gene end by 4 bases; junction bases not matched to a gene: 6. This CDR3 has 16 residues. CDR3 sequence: CASSPASGGTTGELFF. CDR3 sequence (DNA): TGTGCCAGCAGCCCGGCTAGCGGGGGGACCACCGGGGAGCTGTTTTTT.

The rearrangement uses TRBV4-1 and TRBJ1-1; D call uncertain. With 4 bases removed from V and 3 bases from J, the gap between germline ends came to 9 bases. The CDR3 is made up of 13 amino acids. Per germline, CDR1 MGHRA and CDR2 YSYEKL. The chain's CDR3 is CASSPPDDTEAFF. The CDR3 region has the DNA TGCGCCAGCAGCCCCCCCGACGACACTGAAGCTTTCTTT.

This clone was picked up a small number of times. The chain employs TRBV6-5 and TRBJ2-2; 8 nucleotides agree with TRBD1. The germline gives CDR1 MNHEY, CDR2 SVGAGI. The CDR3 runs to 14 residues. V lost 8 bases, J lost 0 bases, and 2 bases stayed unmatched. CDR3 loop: CASRDRTNTGELFF. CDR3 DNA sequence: TGTGCCAGCCGGGACAGGACGAACACCGGGGAGCTGTTTTTT.

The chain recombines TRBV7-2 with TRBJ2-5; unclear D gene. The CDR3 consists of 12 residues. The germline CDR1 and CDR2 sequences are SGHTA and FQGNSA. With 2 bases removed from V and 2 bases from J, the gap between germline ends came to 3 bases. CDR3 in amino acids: CASSLPQETQYF. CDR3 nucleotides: TGTGCCAGCAGCTTACCGCAAGAGACCCAGTACTTC.

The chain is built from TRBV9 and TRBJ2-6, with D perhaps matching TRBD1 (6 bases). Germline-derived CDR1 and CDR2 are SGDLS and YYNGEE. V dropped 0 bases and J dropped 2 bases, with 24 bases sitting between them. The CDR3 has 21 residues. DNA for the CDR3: TGTGCCAGCAGCGTAGCTCCAGGACAGCCCCACCCGTCTCCTGGGGCCAACGTCCTGACTTTC. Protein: CASSVAPGQPHPSPGANVLTF. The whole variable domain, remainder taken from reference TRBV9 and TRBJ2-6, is DSGVTQTPKHLITATGQRVTLRCSPRSGDLSVYWYQQSLDQGLQFLIQYYNGEERAKGNILERFSAQQFPDLHSELNLSSLELGDSALYFCASSVAPGQPHPSPGANVLTFGAGSRLTVL.

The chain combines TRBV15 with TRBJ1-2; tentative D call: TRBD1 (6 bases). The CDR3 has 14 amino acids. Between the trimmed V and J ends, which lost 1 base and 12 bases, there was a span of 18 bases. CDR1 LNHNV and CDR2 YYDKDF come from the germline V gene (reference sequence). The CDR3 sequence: CATSRVRFEGGHTF. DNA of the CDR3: TGTGCCACCAGCAGAGTCCGGTTCGAGGGGGGCCACACCTTC.

CDR3: CASAGTGAGYYGYTF. CDR3 nucleotide sequence: TGTGCCAGCGCAGGAACGGGGGCTGGTTACTATGGCTACACCTTC. The chain recombines TRBV28 with TRBJ1-2, with TRBD1 as a possible D gene (6 bases). The length of the CDR3 is 15 residues. Germline V gene sequence: CDR1 MDHEN, CDR2 SYDVKM. Trimming removed 8 bases from V and 3 bases from J, with 19 bases in between.

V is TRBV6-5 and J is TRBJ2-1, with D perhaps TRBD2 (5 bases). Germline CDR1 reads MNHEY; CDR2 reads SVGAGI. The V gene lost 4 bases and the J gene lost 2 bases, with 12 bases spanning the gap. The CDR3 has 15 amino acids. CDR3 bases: TGTGCCAGCAGTTTATCCTCCGGGACCTACAATGAGCAGTTCTTC. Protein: CASSLSSGTYNEQFF.